Below, 23 T cell receptor beta chains from the same sample are listed, as sequenced in a study of CD8+ T cells in alopecia areata. Following extraction, RNA underwent reverse transcription to cDNA, which served as the sequencing template. The assay was immunoSEQ multiplex PCR, and TCRdb's table has in-frame clones only and misses some. The repertoire holds about 150,000 clones, with roughly three fifths as singletons. Sequencing used CD4+ T cells sorted from blood, obtained at week 0. Receptors were obtained from a human donor with alopecia areata.

A word on this clone: This sample also contains other DNA sequences that code for the same CDR3. The chain couples TRBV30 to TRBJ2-1; no reliable D call. CDR1 GTSNPN and CDR2 SVGIG come from the germline V gene (reference sequence). The CDR3 covers 11 residues. Trimming cost V 0 bases and J 7 bases, with 4 bases left between them. The CDR3 DNA follows: TGTGCCTGGAGTGTTAGAAATGAGCAGTTCTTC. This sequence encodes CAWSVRNEQFF.

In this sample, this clone turned up once. The chain carries TRBV18 and TRBJ1-2, with 11 bases identical to TRBD1. The germline V gene encodes CDR1 KGHSH and CDR2 LQKENI. V was clipped by 3 bases and J by 8 bases; unmatched bases: 11. The CDR3 contains 16 residues. The CDR3 DNA sequence: TGTGCCAGCTCACCCCCAGTCCCGGACAGGGGGCTCGGCTACACCTTC. Translation: CASSPPVPDRGLGYTF.

This chain links TRBV25-1 with TRBJ2-1; TRBD1 aligns across 8 bases. Germline CDR1 MGHDK, CDR2 SYGVNS. CDR3 length: 16 residues. V was clipped by 5 bases and J by 3 bases; unmatched bases: 9. CDR3 nucleotide sequence: TGTGCCAGCAGTCCATCCCGCAGGGGGCTCTACAATGAGCAGTTCTTC. Protein: CASSPSRRGLYNEQFF. The full variable domain, rest sourced from reference TRBV25-1 and TRBJ2-1, is EADIYQTPRYLVIGTGKKITLECSQTMGHDKMYWYQQDPGMELHLIHYSYGVNSTEKGDLSSESTVSRIRTEHFPLTLESARPSHTSQYLCASSPSRRGLYNEQFFGPGTRLTVL.

J is TRBJ1-2 and V is TRBV30; 7 nucleotides align to TRBD1. Trimming cost V 3 bases and J 2 bases; bases outside gene matches: 6. The CDR3 extends over 14 amino acids. Germline CDR1 reads GTSNPN; CDR2 reads SVGIG (reference sequence). CDR3 in amino acids: CAWSPGQLNYGYTF. CDR3 coding DNA: TGTGCCTGGAGCCCGGGACAGCTCAACTATGGCTACACCTTC.

This chain connects TRBV14 to TRBJ2-1, with D possibly matching TRBD1 (5 bases). V was pared by 4 bases and J by 9 bases, with 16 bases between. This CDR3 is 14 amino acids long. Germline V gene sequence: CDR1 SGHDN, CDR2 FVKESK. The CDR3 bases are TGTGCCAGCAGCCTGAGTGGTGCAGGGCCTGAGCAGTTCTTC. Translated: CASSLSGAGPEQFF.

This clone was observed a few times. The chain has TRBV6-5 and TRBJ2-7, with TRBD1 identical over 7 bases. The V gene end was trimmed by 2 bases and the J gene end by 1 base; junction bases not matched to a gene: 2. Looked up from germline, CDR1 is MNHEY and CDR2 is SVGAGI. This CDR3 has 14 residues. This CDR3 reads CASSYGRGSYEQYF. CDR3 nucleotides: TGTGCCAGCAGTTACGGCAGGGGGTCCTACGAGCAGTACTTC.

This chain links TRBV9 with TRBJ1-2; TRBD1 might be the D (5 bases). V lost 5 bases, J lost 7 bases, and 9 bases lay in between. This CDR3 region has 11 residues. In germline, CDR1 is SGDLS, CDR2 YYNGEE. CDR3 loop: CASRRDGGYTF. The CDR3 DNA reads TGTGCCAGCAGGAGGGACGGTGGCTACACCTTC.

V and J are TRBV29-1 and TRBJ2-3; 7 bases are shared with TRBD1. Germline V lookup: CDR1 SQVTM, CDR2 ANQGSEA. V dropped 8 bases and J dropped 2; count of bases not matched to a gene: 10. The CDR3 covers 14 residues. CDR3 residues: CSLRTGSITDTQYF. The CDR3 region has the DNA TGCAGCCTTCGGACAGGTTCTATCACAGATACGCAGTATTTT.

The chain joins TRBV9 to TRBJ2-3, with a weak D call TRBD1 (5 bases). The CDR3 length is 14 residues. Germline assignment: CDR1 SGDLS and CDR2 YYNGEE. V gave up 4 bases and J gave up 0 bases, with 9 bases separating them. The CDR3 DNA reads TGTGCCAGCAGCCTTGGACATAGCACAGATACGCAGTATTTT. It translates to CASSLGHSTDTQYF.

The sample holds a few counts of this clone. The V call is TRBV5-1, the J call TRBJ2-5; D not resolved. CDR1 is SGHRS, CDR2 YFSETQ, per germline. The CDR3 totals 15 residues. V shed 5 bases and J shed 9 bases, with 23 bases lying between them. DNA for the CDR3: TGCGCCAGCAGGCTGTCACTCGACACCCTGGGGTCCCAGTACTTC. As protein: CASRLSLDTLGSQYF. The full variable domain, its missing parts supplied by reference TRBV5-1 and TRBJ2-5, is KAGVTQTPRYLIKTRGQQVTLSCSPISGHRSVSWYQQTPGQGLQFLFEYFSETQRNKGNFPGRFSGRQFSNSRSEMNVSTLELGDSALYLCASRLSLDTLGSQYFGPGTRLLVL.

This clone was detected a few times. This rearrangement joins TRBV5-1 to TRBJ2-3, with D perhaps matching TRBD1 (5 bases). This CDR3 has 14 amino acids. The V gene lost 4 bases and the J gene lost 6 bases, with 15 bases spanning the gap. The germline V gene has CDR1 SGHRS and CDR2 YFSETQ. The CDR3 reads CASSDSRRVDTQYF. As DNA, the CDR3 is TGCGCCAGCAGCGACAGTAGACGGGTGGATACGCAGTATTTT.

The chain is built from TRBV11-2 and TRBJ1-1; unclear D gene. The V and J ends lost 5 bases and 8 bases respectively, with 9 bases between them. The length of the CDR3 is 11 residues. The germline V gene encodes CDR1 SGHAT and CDR2 FQNNGV. The CDR3 is CASSPIIEAFF. The CDR3 nucleotides are TGTGCCAGCAGCCCCATAATCGAAGCTTTCTTT.

The J gene is TRBJ2-1, the V gene TRBV5-1; 10 bases are a match to TRBD2. The CDR3 loop spans 15 amino acids. Germline V lookup: CDR1 SGHRS, CDR2 YFSETQ. The V gene end was trimmed by 6 bases and the J gene end by 1 base; junction bases not matched to a gene: 4. The CDR3 DNA is TGCGCCAGCACTCTAGCGGGGGTTTCCTACAATGAGCAGTTCTTC. Its translation is CASTLAGVSYNEQFF.

This clone has only a few counts. V is TRBV5-1 and J is TRBJ2-3; 7 nucleotides line up with TRBD1. This CDR3 is 12 amino acids long. Trimming took 4 bases from V and 14 from J; bases not matched to a gene: 10. Germline V gene sequence: CDR1 SGHRS, CDR2 YFSETQ. CDR3 DNA sequence: TGCGCCAGCAGCGAGGACAGGACGGTCCCGTATTTT. As protein: CASSEDRTVPYF. The full variable domain, in which reference TRBV5-1 and TRBJ2-3 provide the parts outside the CDR3, is KAGVTQTPRYLIKTRGQQVTLSCSPISGHRSVSWYQQTPGQGLQFLFEYFSETQRNKGNFPGRFSGRQFSNSRSEMNVSTLELGDSALYLCASSEDRTVPYFGPGTRLTVL.

The J gene is TRBJ1-4, the V gene TRBV11-3; no reliable D call. CDR1 and CDR2 (germline): SGHNT, YENEEA. The CDR3 is 14 residues long. Trimming left V 5 bases short and J 6 bases short, with 13 bases between. The CDR3: CASSEGSGYEKLFF. The CDR3 bases are TGTGCCAGCAGCGAAGGAAGTGGGTATGAAAAACTGTTTTTT.

The chain is built from TRBV14 and TRBJ1-4, with D perhaps TRBD1 (5 bases). The CDR3 consists of 12 residues. Germline lookup yields CDR1 SGHDN and CDR2 FVKESK. Trimming pared 4 bases from V and 12 bases from J, leaving 12 bases between. As DNA, the CDR3 is TGTGCCAGCAGCCGCCTAGGGACGGAACTGTTTTTT. It codes for CASSRLGTELFF.

The chain recombines TRBV30 with TRBJ2-5, with 8 bases that match TRBD1. Trimming took 0 bases from V and 5 from J; bases not matched to a gene: 8. Germline V gene sequence: CDR1 GTSNPN, CDR2 SVGIG (reference sequence). The CDR3 has 15 residues. The CDR3 reads CAWSVQDRVYETQYF. CDR3 in DNA: TGTGCCTGGAGTGTACAGGACAGGGTGTACGAGACCCAGTACTTC.

This chain joins TRBV2 and TRBJ1-5; the D is unclear. Deletions cut 6 bases from V and 7 bases from J, with 10 bases between. The CDR3 sequence is 12 residues long. Germline CDR1 reads SNHLY; CDR2 reads FYNNEI. Written as DNA, the CDR3 is TGTGCCAGCAGCAGTGGAGGCCAGCCCCAGCATTTT. It specifies CASSSGGQPQHF.

This clone was observed a single time. The V gene is TRBV29-1, the J gene TRBJ2-7, with D perhaps matching TRBD1 (5 bases). The CDR3 covers 12 residues. The germline CDR1 and CDR2 sequences are SQVTM and ANQGSEA. V dropped 1 base and J dropped 5 bases, with 9 bases sitting between them. The CDR3 DNA follows: TGCAGCGTTGAAGCAGGGAAGAACGAGCAGTACTTC. This sequence encodes CSVEAGKNEQYF.

This clone has more than one count but fewer than ten. The rearrangement uses TRBV10-3 and TRBJ2-2; 7 positions match TRBD1. Germline trimming cut 5 bases from V and 0 bases from J; bases unmatched to any gene: 6. This CDR3 is built from 16 residues. Germline CDR1 and CDR2: ENHRY and SYGVKD. This CDR3 reads CAISPSGTANTGELFF. The DNA of the CDR3 is TGTGCCATCAGTCCATCCGGGACAGCGAACACCGGGGAGCTGTTTTTT.

V is TRBV18 and J is TRBJ2-7, with D unclear. The CDR3 runs 13 residues. Germline V CDR1 and CDR2: KGHSH, LQKENI. Trimming took off 6 bases at V and 0 bases at J, with 9 bases between the two ends. The CDR3 reads CASSTSYSYEQYF. As DNA, the CDR3 is TGTGCCAGCTCGACATCCTACTCCTACGAGCAGTACTTC.

The chain is built from TRBV7-9 and TRBJ1-1; the D is unclear. CDR1 is SEHNR and CDR2 is FQNEAQ in the germline V gene (reference sequence). Trimming stripped 6 bases from V and 5 bases from J, with 10 bases between. The CDR3 sequence is 12 residues long. The chain's CDR3 is CASRHTWTEAFF. The CDR3 coding sequence is TGTGCCAGCAGGCATACGTGGACTGAAGCTTTCTTT.

This clone turned up a few times. The chain links TRBV7-9 to TRBJ1-2; 7 bases agree with TRBD1. Germline V lookup: CDR1 SEHNR, CDR2 FQNEAQ (reference sequence). The CDR3 has 13 amino acids. The ends lost 6 bases at V and 4 bases at J; junction bases unmatched: 5. The chain's CDR3 is CASRNQGVYGYTF. The CDR3 nucleotides read TGTGCCAGCAGAAATCAGGGGGTCTATGGCTACACCTTC.